A single sample gave rise to the 24 T cell receptor beta chains below, sequenced in a study of shared clonotypes between healthy human individuals. Sequenced by immunoSEQ multiplex PCR; TCRdb stores in-frame clones only, minus some. The sample consists of approximately 590,000 clones, 95% of them appearing once. Naive-designated CD8 cells lacked CD45RO, were positively enriched for CCR7, and omitted terminally differentiated effector memory CD45RA+ cells. The source material was naive CD8+ T cells sorted from blood. The receptors here all came from a woman in her 30s in good health.

This chain links TRBV19 with TRBJ2-7, with 7 bases fitting TRBD1. The length of the CDR3 is 14 residues. Trimming cost V 6 bases and J 2 bases; bases outside gene matches: 7. Germline loops: CDR1 LNHDA, CDR2 SQIVND (reference sequence). CDR3 region: CASSPGTATYEQYF. In DNA form, the CDR3 reads TGTGCCAGTAGCCCCGGGACAGCAACCTACGAGCAGTACTTC.

J is TRBJ2-3 and V is TRBV6-6; D may be TRBD2 (6 bases). Trimming stripped 4 bases from V and 0 bases from J, with 14 bases between. Germline V gene data show CDR1 as MNHNY and CDR2 as SVGAGI (reference sequence). The CDR3 length is 16 residues. The CDR3 bases are TGTGCCAGCAGTTCCCTCGAGGGGACTAGCACAGATACGCAGTATTTT. Residues: CASSSLEGTSTDTQYF.

This clone was observed a single time. Other DNA sequences in this specimen translate into the identical CDR3. The chain combines TRBV11-2 with TRBJ2-7, with D perhaps TRBD2 (6 bases). Germline lookup yields CDR1 SGHAT and CDR2 FQNNGV. Trimming shortened V by 5 bases and J by 1 base, and 9 bases separated the two germline ends. The CDR3 consists of 13 residues. The CDR3 region is CASSAGLSYEQYF. In nucleotides, the CDR3 is TGTGCCAGCAGCGCGGGACTTTCCTACGAGCAGTACTTC.

This clone came up once. The chain combines TRBV6-5 with TRBJ2-1; D perhaps matches TRBD2 (5 bases). V lost 6 bases and J lost 3, with 12 bases in between. Germline CDR1 and CDR2: MNHEY and SVGAGI. This CDR3 contains 14 residues. CDR3 in DNA: TGTGCCAGCAGGGCGGGTTTCGACTACAATGAGCAGTTCTTC. It codes for CASRAGFDYNEQFF.

V gene TRBV27 combines with J gene TRBJ2-4; a weak D match, TRBD2 (6 bases). CDR1 is MNHEY, CDR2 SMNVEV, per germline (reference sequence). V lost 8 bases to trimming and J lost 5 bases, with 19 bases between them. The CDR3 spans 15 residues. CDR3 in amino acids: CASGQSGYSENIQYF. The DNA of the CDR3 is TGTGCCAGCGGACAAAGCGGGTATTCCGAAAACATTCAGTACTTC.

V is TRBV30 and J is TRBJ1-3; D might be TRBD1 (5 bases). The CDR3 sequence is 14 residues long. The V end was cut by 3 bases, the J end by 4 bases, with 13 bases between. CDR1 GTSNPN and CDR2 SVGIG come from the germline V gene (reference sequence). CDR3: CAWSDGTWGNTIYF. Here the CDR3 DNA reads TGTGCCTGGAGCGATGGGACCTGGGGAAACACCATATATTTT. Using reference TRBV30 and TRBJ1-3 for the parts outside the CDR3, the full variable domain is SQTIHQWPATLVQPVGSPLSLECTVEGTSNPNLYWYRQAAGRGLQLLFYSVGIGQISSEVPQNLSASRPQDRQFILSSKKLLLSDSGFYLCAWSDGTWGNTIYFGEGSWLTVV.

This clone was observed once. V is TRBV9 and J is TRBJ2-7; D remains unclear. The V end lost 0 bases, the J end lost 7 bases, and 14 bases lay between the germline ends. The germline V gene has CDR1 SGDLS and CDR2 YYNGEE. The CDR3 extends over 14 amino acids. The CDR3, as DNA: TGTGCCAGCAGCGTAGGACGACCTCCCGAAGAGCAGTACTTC. Its translation is CASSVGRPPEEQYF.

The chain employs TRBV19 and TRBJ2-1, with D possibly TRBD2 on 6 matching bases. From germline, CDR1 is LNHDA and CDR2 SQIVND (reference sequence). This CDR3 is built from 14 residues. Trimming shortened V by 7 bases and J by 3 bases, and 13 bases separated the two germline ends. The CDR3: CASTSGGSYNEQFF. The CDR3 coding sequence is TGTGCCAGTACCTCCGGAGGGAGCTACAATGAGCAGTTCTTC.

The V and J genes are TRBV5-4 and TRBJ2-5; either TRBD1 or TRBD2 may supply D (5 bases each). The germline V and J ends were trimmed by 5 bases and 4 bases, with 18 bases remaining between them. CDR3 length: 15 amino acids. Germline loops: CDR1 SGHNT, CDR2 YYREEE (reference sequence). CDR3 coding DNA: TGTGCCAGCAGAGCCGACTCGTTGAGGGGAGAGACCCAGTACTTC. Translated, it gives CASRADSLRGETQYF.

V gene TRBV27 combines with J gene TRBJ2-7; TRBD1 matches 10 bases. CDR1 is MNHEY and CDR2 is SMNVEV in the germline V gene (reference sequence). The CDR3 loop spans 13 amino acids. Germline trimming cut 10 bases from V and 4 bases from J; bases unmatched to any gene: 7. CDR3 coding DNA: TGTGCCAATATGGGACAGGGGAAATACGAGCAGTACTTC. This codes for CANMGQGKYEQYF.

The V call is TRBV7-2, the J call TRBJ2-7; D gene uncertain. V was clipped by 4 bases and J by 3 bases, with 10 bases between them. Germline CDR1 is SGHTA and CDR2 is FQGNSA. The CDR3 loop spans 13 amino acids. As DNA, the CDR3 is TGTGCCAGCAGCTCCTACATCCGCTACGAGCAGTACTTC. This codes for CASSSYIRYEQYF. The variable domain in full, completed from reference TRBV7-2 and TRBJ2-7, reads GAGVSQSPSNKVTEKGKDVELRCDPISGHTALYWYRQSLGQGLEFLIYFQGNSAPDKSGLPSDRFSAERTGGSVSTLTIQRTQQEDSAVYLCASSSYIRYEQYFGPGTRLTVT.

The chain joins TRBV2 to TRBJ2-2; 12 nucleotides line up with TRBD2. The junction had 3 bases not matched to a gene; V was cut back by 6 bases and J by 10 bases. Germline CDR1 and CDR2: SNHLY and FYNNEI. There are 13 residues in the CDR3. Here the CDR3 DNA reads TGTGCCAGCAGGACTAGCGGGAGAGAGGAGCTGTTTTTT. Its protein product is CASRTSGREELFF.

CDR3 coding DNA: TGTGCCAGCAGTTTGCGGTGGAGGGACAATCAGCCCCAGCATTTT. Its protein product is CASSLRWRDNQPQHF. This chain links TRBV27 with TRBJ1-5; D not certain. Germline CDR1 reads MNHEY; CDR2 reads SMNVEV (reference sequence). CDR3 length equals 15 residues. Trimming pared 3 bases from V and 3 bases from J, leaving 12 bases between.

This sequence joins TRBV28 and TRBJ1-5; 9 nucleotides match TRBD1. The CDR3 loop spans 16 amino acids. The germline V gene encodes CDR1 MDHEN and CDR2 SYDVKM. The junction had 9 bases not matched to a gene; V was cut back by 5 bases and J by 4 bases. The CDR3 loop reads CASSPPDRGINQPQHF. CDR3 nucleotide sequence: TGTGCCAGCAGTCCCCCCGACAGGGGGATAAATCAGCCCCAGCATTTT.

The rearrangement joins TRBV4-1 to TRBJ1-5; tentatively, D is TRBD1 (5 bases). V was shortened by 4 bases and J by 3 bases, with 16 bases between the two germline ends. This CDR3 region has 16 residues. Germline V gene lookup returns CDR1 MGHRA and CDR2 YSYEKL. This CDR3 reads CASSLERSGNNQPQHF. Written as DNA, the CDR3 is TGCGCCAGCAGCCTTGAACGTTCAGGGAACAATCAGCCCCAGCATTTT.

The chain carries TRBV2 and TRBJ2-7; D possibly matches TRBD1 or TRBD2 (5 bases each). This CDR3 is 14 amino acids long. Germline-derived CDR1 and CDR2 are SNHLY and FYNNEI. Trimming took 8 bases from V and 3 from J, leaving 17 bases between them. CDR3 bases: TGTGCCAGCTCCCCCCAGGGAGACAACTACGAGCAGTACTTC. Residues: CASSPQGDNYEQYF.

DNA of the CDR3: TGTGCCAGTAGTTTCAACAGCGATCAGCCCCAGCATTTT. Its protein is CASSFNSDQPQHF. This chain uses TRBV19 with TRBJ1-5; D not certain. Per germline, CDR1 LNHDA and CDR2 SQIVND (reference sequence). The CDR3 extends over 13 amino acids. V gave up 5 bases and J gave up 5 bases, with 10 bases separating them.

The chain recombines TRBV10-2 with TRBJ2-1; 10 positions match TRBD2. Germline assignment: CDR1 WSHSY and CDR2 SAAADI. CDR3 length: 15 amino acids. With 3 bases clipped from V and 7 bases from J, the junction kept 6 bases outside the gene matches. The CDR3 region has the DNA TGCGCCAGCAGTGATAAGGCTAGCGGGAGAAATGAGCAGTTCTTC. Protein sequence: CASSDKASGRNEQFF.

V usage is TRBV7-2 and J usage is TRBJ1-2; no clear D. The length of the CDR3 is 14 residues. Germline V gene lookup returns CDR1 SGHTA and CDR2 FQGNSA. V was trimmed by 5 bases and J by 4 bases, leaving 14 bases between them. This CDR3 is CASSPRPRGYGYTF. CDR3 coding DNA: TGTGCCAGCAGCCCCCGGCCCCGTGGCTATGGCTACACCTTC. The variable domain in full, completed from reference TRBV7-2 and TRBJ1-2, reads GAGVSQSPSNKVTEKGKDVELRCDPISGHTALYWYRQSLGQGLEFLIYFQGNSAPDKSGLPSDRFSAERTGGSVSTLTIQRTQQEDSAVYLCASSPRPRGYGYTFGSGTRLTVV.

The chain recombines TRBV4-1 with TRBJ2-5, with 7 bases aligning to TRBD1. Germline CDR1 and CDR2: MGHRA and YSYEKL. This CDR3 is built from 15 residues. V was clipped by 2 bases and J by 4 bases; unmatched bases: 7. The CDR3 loop is CASSQWDSPRETQYF. In DNA, the CDR3 is TGCGCCAGCAGCCAATGGGACAGTCCCCGAGAGACCCAGTACTTC.

Turning to this clone: Other DNA variants within this sample encode the same CDR3. CDR3 residues: CASSKRTYEQYF. The CDR3 region has the DNA TGTGCCAGCAGCAAGCGGACCTACGAGCAGTACTTC. J is TRBJ2-7 and V is TRBV2; TRBD2 is a possible D gene (5 bases). The CDR3 runs to 12 residues. Per germline, CDR1 SNHLY and CDR2 FYNNEI. V was pared by 6 bases and J by 2 bases, with 8 bases between.

The chain carries TRBV19 and TRBJ2-3, with D perhaps TRBD1 (5 bases). The germline gives CDR1 LNHDA, CDR2 SQIVND (reference sequence). The germline V and J ends were trimmed by 3 bases and 5 bases, with 12 bases remaining between them. The CDR3 contains 14 residues. Here the CDR3 reads CASSMGQGVDTQYF. Written as DNA, the CDR3 is TGTGCCAGTAGTATGGGGCAGGGCGTAGATACGCAGTATTTT.

This chain uses TRBV27 with TRBJ2-7; D gene unclear. The CDR3 runs 11 residues. Trimming stripped 3 bases from V and 6 bases from J, with 6 bases between. Germline V gene lookup returns CDR1 MNHEY and CDR2 SMNVEV (reference sequence). The CDR3 region has the DNA TGTGCCAGCAGTTTCGGCGTCGAGCAGTACTTC. This codes for CASSFGVEQYF.

The chain is built from TRBV18 and TRBJ2-2; tentatively, D is TRBD2 (6 bases). V was trimmed by 3 bases and J by 3 bases, leaving 17 bases between them. Germline V gene lookup returns CDR1 KGHSH and CDR2 LQKENI. The CDR3 covers 17 residues. This chain's CDR3 is CASSPLAGKSHTGELFF. CDR3 DNA sequence: TGTGCCAGCTCACCCTTGGCGGGAAAGTCTCACACCGGGGAGCTGTTTTTT.